The clone carrying this TCR beta chain appeared a few times. Its antigen is as yet unknown. Germline CDR1 and CDR2: SGHAT and FQNNGV. Trimming left V 1 base short and J 4 bases short, with 8 bases between. The CDR3 is 14 amino acids. This record comes from a study of CD4 T cells in relation to SARS-CoV-2 and coronaviruses. Overall study context: TCR beta CDR3s were sequenced after 10-day antigen culture of PBMCs.

The protocol was immunoSEQ multiplex PCR, while the TCRdb copy is restricted to in-frame clones and leaves out a portion. Of just over 25,000 clones in the sample, 65% to 85% were seen once. Unexposed donor CD4+ T cells date from about 2011-2018, before the COVID-19 pandemic. After about 11 days of culture, CD4+ T cells were isolated. As cell numbers allowed, unexposed-donor CD4+ T cells faced SARS-CoV-2 S/N and four cold-coronavirus spikes. V is TRBV11-2 and J is TRBJ2-1; the D gene is possibly TRBD2 (6 bases). This TCR was sampled from a human donor in good health. The sequencing sample was made of CD4+ T cells from PBMCs, cultured in vitro. CDR3 amino acids: CASSLAAGYNEQFF. The CDR3 DNA reads TGTGCCAGCAGCTTAGCGGCGGGGTACAATGAGCAGTTCTTC.